These 4 T cell receptor beta chains originate from one sample sequenced in a study of blood T cell repertoires in COVID-19. Sequencing used immunoSEQ multiplex PCR; TCRdb keeps in-frame clones, though not all of them. This table holds roughly 100,000 clones, around nine tenths found once. Sequencing was carried out using peripheral blood. The receptors come from a human donor in a cohort sampled during active COVID-19.

The chain recombines TRBV16 with TRBJ1-2, with TRBD1 as a possible D gene (6 bases). Germline CDR1 is KGHSY and CDR2 is FQNENV. Trimming stripped 1 base from V and 4 bases from J, with 16 bases between. The CDR3 runs to 16 residues. CDR3 coding DNA: TGTGCCAGCAGCCAATTAGCCACAGGGATATCCTATGGCTACACCTTC. This sequence encodes CASSQLATGISYGYTF. Together with reference TRBV16 and TRBJ1-2, the CDR3 gives the full variable domain: GEEVAQTPKHLVRGEGQKAKLYCAPIKGHSYVFWYQQVLKNEFKFLISFQNENVFDETGMPKERFSAKCLPNSPCSLEIQATKLEDSAVYFCASSQLATGISYGYTFGSGTRLTVV.

The chain combines TRBV7-2 with TRBJ1-6; D remains ambiguous. With 6 bases removed from V and 7 bases from J, the gap between germline ends came to 10 bases. CDR1 is SGHTA, CDR2 FQGNSA, per germline. The CDR3 has 13 residues. The CDR3 region has the DNA TGTGCCAGCAGTCTCGGTCGGAATTCACCCCTCCACTTT. This sequence encodes CASSLGRNSPLHF.

This sequence joins TRBV27 and TRBJ1-4; D is undetermined. Germline CDR1 MNHEY, CDR2 SMNVEV (reference sequence). Trimming removed 6 bases at V and 0 bases at J, with 8 bases between. This CDR3 contains 14 residues. CDR3 region: CASRSFATNEKLFF. CDR3 DNA: TGTGCCAGCAGGTCGTTTGCAACTAATGAAAAACTGTTTTTT.

This clone has a single count. This chain uses TRBV7-6 with TRBJ2-7; 9 bases agree with TRBD1. Germline V gene data show CDR1 as SGHVS and CDR2 as FNYEAQ. The CDR3 runs to 14 residues. V dropped 3 bases and J dropped 3; count of bases not matched to a gene: 3. The CDR3 here is CASSFGDRVYEQYF. Here the CDR3 DNA reads TGTGCCAGCAGCTTTGGGGACAGGGTCTACGAGCAGTACTTC.